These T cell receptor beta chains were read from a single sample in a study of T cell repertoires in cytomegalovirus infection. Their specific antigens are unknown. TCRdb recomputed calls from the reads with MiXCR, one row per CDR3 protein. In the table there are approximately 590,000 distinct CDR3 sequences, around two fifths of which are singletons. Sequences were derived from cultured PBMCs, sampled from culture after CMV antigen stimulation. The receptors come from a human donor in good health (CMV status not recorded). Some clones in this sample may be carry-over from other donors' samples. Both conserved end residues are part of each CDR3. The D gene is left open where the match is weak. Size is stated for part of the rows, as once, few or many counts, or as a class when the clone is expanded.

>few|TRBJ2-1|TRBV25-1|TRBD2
TGTGCCAGCAGTGTTTCCAGCGGGGGGGCGTTTGAGCAGTTCTTC
CASSVSSGGAFEQFF
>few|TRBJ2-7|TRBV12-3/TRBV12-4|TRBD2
TGTGCCAGCAGTTTCAGAGGCGGGGGTAACTACGAGCAGTACTTC
CASSFRGGGNYEQYF
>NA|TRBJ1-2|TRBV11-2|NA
TGTGCCAGCAGGGGCTGGGCCCGCCTATGGTATGGCTACACCTTC
CASRGWARLWYGYTF
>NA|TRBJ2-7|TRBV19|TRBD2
TGTGCCAGTAGTATAGACTCTAGCGGGAGGATAAGCTCCTACGAGCAGTACTTC
CASSIDSSGRISSYEQYF
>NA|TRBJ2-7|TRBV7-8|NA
TGTGCCAGCAGCTTAGCTATGAGTTACTACGAGCAGTACTTC
CASSLAMSYYEQYF
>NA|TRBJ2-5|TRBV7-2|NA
TGTGCCAGCAGCTTTCTCGCGGGCCAAGAGACCCAGTACTTC
CASSFLAGQETQYF
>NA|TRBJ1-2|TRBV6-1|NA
TGTGCCAGCAGCCGAATAGCTAACTATGGCTACACCTTC
CASSRIANYGYTF
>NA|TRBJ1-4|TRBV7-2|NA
TGTGCCAGCAGCTTCGTTGGGGGAATCAATGAAAAACTGTTTTTT
CASSFVGGINEKLFF
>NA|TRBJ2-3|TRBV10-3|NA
TGTGCCATCAAGGCTCCGGGGACAGATACGCAGTATTTT
CAIKAPGTDTQYF
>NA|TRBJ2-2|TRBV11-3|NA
TGTGCCAGCAGCTCCCATTCGAGCGGGGAGCTGTTTTTT
CASSSHSSGELFF
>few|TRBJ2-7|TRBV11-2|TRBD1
TGTGCCAGCAGCTGGCCGGGACAGGGGGCCGAGCAGTACTTC
CASSWPGQGAEQYF
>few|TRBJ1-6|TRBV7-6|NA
TGTGCCAGCAGCTCCCAACAGGAGAGCTCCTATAATTCACCCCTCCACTTT
CASSSQQESSYNSPLHF
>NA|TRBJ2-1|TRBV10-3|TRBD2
TGTGCCATCAGTTTAACTAGCGGGGGGTCCTACAATGAGCAGTTCTTC
CAISLTSGGSYNEQFF
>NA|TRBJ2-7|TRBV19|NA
TGTGCCAGTAGCCCGCGGGGTTCGGCAGGCGAGCAGTACTTC
CASSPRGSAGEQYF
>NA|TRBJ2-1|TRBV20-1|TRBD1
TGCAGTGCGCGTTCCAGGACAGGGCGCTCCTACAATGAGCAGTTCTTC
CSARSRTGRSYNEQFF
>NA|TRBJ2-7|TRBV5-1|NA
TGCGCCAGCAGCTTGAACGAATACGAGCAGTACTTC
CASSLNEYEQYF
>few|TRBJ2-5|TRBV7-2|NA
TGTGCCAGCAGCCTCGAGGGGCTTCAAGAGACCCAGTACTTC
CASSLEGLQETQYF
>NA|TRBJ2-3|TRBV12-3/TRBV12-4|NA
TGTGCCAGCAGTTTCTCTGCGGGATTCACAGATACGCAGTATTTT
CASSFSAGFTDTQYF
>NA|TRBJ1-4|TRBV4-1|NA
TGCGCCAGCAGCCGAGCATCTCTCGGGACTAATGAAAAACTGTTTTTT
CASSRASLGTNEKLFF
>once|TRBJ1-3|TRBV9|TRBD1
TGTGCCAGCAGCGTGGGCGGGACAGGGACAAACACCATATATTTT
CASSVGGTGTNTIYF
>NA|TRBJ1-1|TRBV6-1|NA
TGTGCCAGCAGTAGCCTGGTGAACACTGAAGCTTTCTTT
CASSSLVNTEAFF
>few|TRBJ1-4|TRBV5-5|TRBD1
TGTGCCAGCAGCGGAACTCCAGGGGGCAGTCAATTTAATGAAAAACTGTTTTTT
CASSGTPGGSQFNEKLFF
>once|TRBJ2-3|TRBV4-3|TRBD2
TGCGCCAGCAGCCTCGGACTAGCCCCGGGGGATACGCAGTATTTT
CASSLGLAPGDTQYF